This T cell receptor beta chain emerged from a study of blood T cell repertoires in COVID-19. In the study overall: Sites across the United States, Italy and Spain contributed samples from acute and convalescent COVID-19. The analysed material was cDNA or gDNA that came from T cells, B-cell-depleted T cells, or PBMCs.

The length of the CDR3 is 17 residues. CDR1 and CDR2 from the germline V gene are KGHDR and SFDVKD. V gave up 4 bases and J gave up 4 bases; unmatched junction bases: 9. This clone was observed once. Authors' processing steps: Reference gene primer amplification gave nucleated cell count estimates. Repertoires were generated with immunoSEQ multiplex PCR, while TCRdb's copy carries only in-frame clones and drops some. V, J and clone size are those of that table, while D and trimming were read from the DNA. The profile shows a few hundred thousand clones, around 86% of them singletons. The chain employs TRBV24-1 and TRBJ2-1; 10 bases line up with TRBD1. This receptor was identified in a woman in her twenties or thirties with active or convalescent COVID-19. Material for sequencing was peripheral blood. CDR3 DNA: TGTGCCACCAGTGACACGACAGGGGGCTTCACTTACAATGAGCAGTTCTTC. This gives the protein CATSDTTGGFTYNEQFF.